The entry that follows covers one T cell receptor beta chain sequence. Its target is unknown. Naive CD8+ T lymphocytes were specified as CD45RO-CCR7+CD27+CD95-. Preparation of TRB cDNA libraries relied on 5' RACE carrying UMI labels. TCRdb derives one entry per CDR3 protein from the 5' RACE reads, leaving out DNA. Its clone listing holds over 70,000 distinct CDR3 sequences. The data belong to a study of CXCR3-negative and CXCR3-positive naive CD8 T cells. This CDR3 spans 12 amino acids. Germline assignment: CDR1 SQVTM and CDR2 ANQGSEA. Findings of the study overall: In both naive subsets diversity was comparably high, whereas memory CD8+ cells showed much lower diversity. Naive CXCR3-positive and CXCR3-negative cells shared similar TRBV-TRBJ usage, unlike memory cells.

Material for sequencing was naive CXCR3- CD8+ T cells from blood. The subset denotes: CD45RO-CCR7+CD27+CD95- naive CD8+ T cells lacking CXCR3 (TNR3-). The chain joins TRBV29-1 to TRBJ1-2; checking the TCRdb D call of TRBD1 is not possible without DNA. The clonotype originates from a human donor in good health. Some clones in this sample may be carry-over from other donors' samples. The CDR3 spells CSVVYRDYGYTF.